In this sample, the clone carrying this TCR beta chain turned up a few times. The authors distributed each subset's genomic DNA evenly over several immunoSEQ plates. Repertoires were generated with immunoSEQ multiplex PCR, while TCRdb's copy carries only in-frame clones and drops some. The table shows about 470,000 clones, with around 75% occurring only once. This record belongs to a study of shared clonotypes between healthy human individuals. About the study: Those who served as donors were two women and a few men between the ages of 18 and 49.

CDR1 and CDR2 from the germline V gene are SGHAT and FQNNGV. This CDR3 contains 16 residues. V was clipped by 0 bases and J by 2 bases; unmatched bases: 4. Sequencing was performed on PBMCs. The receptor was isolated from a woman aged 40 to 50 in good health. Some clones in this sample may be carry-over from other donors' samples. The V gene is TRBV11-2, the J gene TRBJ1-3; 7 bases align to TRBD1. Here the CDR3 DNA reads TGTGCCAGCAGCTTAGATCTGCAGGGGGCTGGAAACACCATATATTTT. It codes for CASSLDLQGAGNTIYF.